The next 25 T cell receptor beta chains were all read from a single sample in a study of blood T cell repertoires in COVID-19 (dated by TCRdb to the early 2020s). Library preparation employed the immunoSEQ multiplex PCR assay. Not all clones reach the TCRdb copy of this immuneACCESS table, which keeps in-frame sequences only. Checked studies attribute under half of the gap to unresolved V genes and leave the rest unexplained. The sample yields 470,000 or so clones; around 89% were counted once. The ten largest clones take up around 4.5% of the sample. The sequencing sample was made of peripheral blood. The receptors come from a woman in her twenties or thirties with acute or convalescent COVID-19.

CDR3 bases: TGCGCCAGCAGTGAGGTCAGGGGTCAGCCCCAGCATTTT. The encoded protein is CASSEVRGQPQHF. The V and J genes are TRBV10-2 and TRBJ1-5; D may be TRBD1 (6 bases). Germline V gene data show CDR1 as WSHSY and CDR2 as SAAADI. Trimming took off 2 bases at V and 6 bases at J, with 8 bases between the two ends. This CDR3 contains 13 residues.

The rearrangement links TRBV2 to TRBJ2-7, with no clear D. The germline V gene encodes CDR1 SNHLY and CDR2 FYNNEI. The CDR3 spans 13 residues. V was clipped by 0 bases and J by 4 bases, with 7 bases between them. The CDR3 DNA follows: TGTGCCAGCAGTGAAGCGCTTCGGTACGAGCAGTACTTC. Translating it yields CASSEALRYEQYF.

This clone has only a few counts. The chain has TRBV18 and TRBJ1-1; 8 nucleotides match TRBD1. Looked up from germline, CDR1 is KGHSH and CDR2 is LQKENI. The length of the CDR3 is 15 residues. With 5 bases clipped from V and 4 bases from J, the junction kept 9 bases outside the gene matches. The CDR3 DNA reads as TGTGCCAGCTCATTTATGACAGGGGAGTCCACTGAAGCTTTCTTT. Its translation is CASSFMTGESTEAFF.

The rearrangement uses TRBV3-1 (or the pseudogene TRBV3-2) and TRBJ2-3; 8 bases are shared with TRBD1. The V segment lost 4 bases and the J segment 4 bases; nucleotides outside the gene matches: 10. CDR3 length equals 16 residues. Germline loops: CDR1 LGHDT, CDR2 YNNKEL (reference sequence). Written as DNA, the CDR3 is TGTGCCAGCAGCCGCGGGCTAGGACAGGGTTCAGATACGCAGTATTTT. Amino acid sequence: CASSRGLGQGSDTQYF.

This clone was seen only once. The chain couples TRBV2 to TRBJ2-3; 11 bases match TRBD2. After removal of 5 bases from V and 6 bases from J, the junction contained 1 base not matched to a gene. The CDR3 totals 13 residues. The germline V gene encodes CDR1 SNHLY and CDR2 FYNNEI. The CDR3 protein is CASSRLAGDTQYF. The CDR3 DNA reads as TGTGCCAGCAGTAGACTAGCGGGGGATACGCAGTATTTT.

CDR3 protein: CASSVEGEGHRGYTF. In DNA form, the CDR3 reads TGTGCCAGCAGCGTAGAGGGGGAAGGTCACAGGGGCTACACCTTC. The chain couples TRBV9 to TRBJ1-2; a possible D gene is TRBD1 (6 bases). The germline V gene encodes CDR1 SGDLS and CDR2 YYNGEE. The CDR3 extends over 15 amino acids. Trimming removed 0 bases from V and 8 bases from J, with 17 bases in between.

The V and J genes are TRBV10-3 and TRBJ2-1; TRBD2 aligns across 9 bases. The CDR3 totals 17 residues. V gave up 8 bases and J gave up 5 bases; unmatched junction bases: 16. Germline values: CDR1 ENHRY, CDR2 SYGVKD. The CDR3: CAILASGGPNIDNEQFF. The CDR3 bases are TGTGCCATCCTGGCAAGCGGGGGGCCAAATATTGACAATGAGCAGTTCTTC.

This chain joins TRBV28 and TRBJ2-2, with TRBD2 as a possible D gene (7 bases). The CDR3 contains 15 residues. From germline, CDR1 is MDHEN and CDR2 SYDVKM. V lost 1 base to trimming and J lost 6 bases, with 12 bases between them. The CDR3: CASSLSGAGAGELFF. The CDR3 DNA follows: TGTGCCAGCAGTTTATCGGGGGCGGGGGCCGGGGAGCTGTTTTTT.

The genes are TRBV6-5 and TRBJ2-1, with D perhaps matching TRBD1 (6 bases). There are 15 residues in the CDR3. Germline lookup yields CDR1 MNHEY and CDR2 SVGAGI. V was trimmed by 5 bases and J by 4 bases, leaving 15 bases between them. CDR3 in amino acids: CASSRLGTGYNEQFF. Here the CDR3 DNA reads TGTGCCAGCAGTCGCCTAGGAACAGGGTACAATGAGCAGTTCTTC.

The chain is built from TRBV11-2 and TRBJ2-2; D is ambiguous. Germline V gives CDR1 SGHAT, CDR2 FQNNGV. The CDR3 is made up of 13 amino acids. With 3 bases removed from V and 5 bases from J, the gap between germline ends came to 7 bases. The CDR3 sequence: CASSFRFTGELFF. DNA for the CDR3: TGTGCCAGCAGCTTCAGATTTACCGGGGAGCTGTTTTTT.

CDR3 amino acids: CASSQASGTGNSPLHF. For the CDR3, the DNA is TGTGCCAGCAGCCAAGCATCCGGGACAGGCAATTCACCCCTCCACTTT. The J gene is TRBJ1-6, the V gene TRBV3-1 (or the pseudogene TRBV3-2); 8 bases match TRBD1. The germline gives CDR1 LGHDT, CDR2 YNNKEL (reference sequence). The J segment lost 7 bases and the V segment lost 1 base, leaving 6 bases of the junction unmatched. This CDR3 comprises 16 residues.

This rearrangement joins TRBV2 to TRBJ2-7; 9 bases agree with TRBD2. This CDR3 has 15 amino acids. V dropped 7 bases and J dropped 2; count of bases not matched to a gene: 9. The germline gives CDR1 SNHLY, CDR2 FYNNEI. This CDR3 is CASTPRRGGTYEQYF. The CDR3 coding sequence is TGTGCCAGCACCCCCAGGCGGGGGGGGACCTACGAGCAGTACTTC.

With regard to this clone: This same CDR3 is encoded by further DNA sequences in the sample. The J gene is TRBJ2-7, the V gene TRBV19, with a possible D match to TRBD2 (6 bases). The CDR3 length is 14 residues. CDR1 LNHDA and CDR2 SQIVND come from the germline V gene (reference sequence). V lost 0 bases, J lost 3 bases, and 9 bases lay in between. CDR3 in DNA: TGTGCCAGTAGTATAGACGGGCGGGGCTACGAGCAGTACTTC. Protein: CASSIDGRGYEQYF. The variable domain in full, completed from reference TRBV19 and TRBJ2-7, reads DGGITQSPKYLFRKEGQNVTLSCEQNLNHDAMYWYRQDPGQGLRLIYYSQIVNDFQKGDIAEGYSVSREKKESFPLTVTSAQKNPTAFYLCASSIDGRGYEQYFGPGTRLTVT.

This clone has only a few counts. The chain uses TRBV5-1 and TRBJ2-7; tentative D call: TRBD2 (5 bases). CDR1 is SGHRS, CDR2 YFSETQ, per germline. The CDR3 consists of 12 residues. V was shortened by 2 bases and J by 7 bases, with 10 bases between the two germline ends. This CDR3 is CASSFKTGEQYF. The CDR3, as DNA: TGCGCCAGCAGCTTCAAAACGGGGGAGCAGTACTTC.

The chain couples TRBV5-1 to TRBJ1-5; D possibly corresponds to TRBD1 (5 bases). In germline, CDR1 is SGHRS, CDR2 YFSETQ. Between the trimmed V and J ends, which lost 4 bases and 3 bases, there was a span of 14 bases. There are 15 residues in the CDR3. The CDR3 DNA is TGCGCCAGCAGCCTCGGTTTAGGGGTCAATCAGCCCCAGCATTTT. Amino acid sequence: CASSLGLGVNQPQHF.

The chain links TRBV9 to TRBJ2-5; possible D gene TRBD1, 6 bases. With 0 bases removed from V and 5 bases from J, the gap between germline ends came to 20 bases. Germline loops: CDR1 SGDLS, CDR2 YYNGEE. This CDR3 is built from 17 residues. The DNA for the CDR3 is TGTGCCAGCAGCGTAGGGCCTAGAGACAGGCTAGAGGAGACCCAGTACTTC. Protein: CASSVGPRDRLEETQYF.

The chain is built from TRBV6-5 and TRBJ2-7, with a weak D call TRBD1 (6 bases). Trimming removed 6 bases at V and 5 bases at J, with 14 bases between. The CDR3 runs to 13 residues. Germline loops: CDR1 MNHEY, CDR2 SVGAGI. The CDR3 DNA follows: TGTGCCAGCAGATCAGGGGTCCCCGACGAGCAGTACTTC. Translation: CASRSGVPDEQYF.

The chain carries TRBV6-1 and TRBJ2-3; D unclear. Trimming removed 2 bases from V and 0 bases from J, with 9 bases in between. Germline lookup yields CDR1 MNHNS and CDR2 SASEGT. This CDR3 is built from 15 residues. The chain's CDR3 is CASSEMPTSTDTQYF. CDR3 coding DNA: TGTGCCAGCAGTGAAATGCCGACTAGCACAGATACGCAGTATTTT.

In DNA form, the CDR3 reads TGTGCCAGCAGTTACCGGGACAGCCAAGAGACCCAGTACTTC. Its protein product is CASSYRDSQETQYF. J is TRBJ2-5 and V is TRBV6-5, with TRBD1 identical over 7 bases. The V gene end was trimmed by 2 bases and the J gene end by 1 base; junction bases not matched to a gene: 1. This CDR3 region has 14 residues. The germline gives CDR1 MNHEY, CDR2 SVGAGI.

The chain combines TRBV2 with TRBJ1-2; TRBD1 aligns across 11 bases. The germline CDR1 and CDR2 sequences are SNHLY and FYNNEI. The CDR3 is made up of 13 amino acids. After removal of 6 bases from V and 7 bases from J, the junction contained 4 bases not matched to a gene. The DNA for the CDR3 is TGTGCCAGCAGATCCGGGACAGGGGGTGGCTACACCTTC. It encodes CASRSGTGGGYTF.

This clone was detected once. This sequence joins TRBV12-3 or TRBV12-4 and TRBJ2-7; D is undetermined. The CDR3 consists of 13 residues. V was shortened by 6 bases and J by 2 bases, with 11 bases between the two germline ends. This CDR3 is CASSSAPTYEQYF. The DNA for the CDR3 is TGTGCCAGCAGCTCTGCGCCCACCTACGAGCAGTACTTC.

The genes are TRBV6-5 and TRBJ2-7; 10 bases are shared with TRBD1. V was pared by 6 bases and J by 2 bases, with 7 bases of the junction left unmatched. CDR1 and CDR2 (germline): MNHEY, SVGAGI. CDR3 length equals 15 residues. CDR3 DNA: TGTGCCAGCAGCTTGGACAGGGGGACCACCTACGAGCAGTACTTC. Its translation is CASSLDRGTTYEQYF.

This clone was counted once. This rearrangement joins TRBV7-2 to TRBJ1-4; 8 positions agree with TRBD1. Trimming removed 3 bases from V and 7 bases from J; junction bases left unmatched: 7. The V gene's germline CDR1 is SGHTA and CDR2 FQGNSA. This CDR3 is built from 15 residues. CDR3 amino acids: CASSFGQGAGEKLFF. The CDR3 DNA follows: TGTGCCAGCAGCTTTGGTCAGGGGGCGGGTGAAAAACTGTTTTTT.

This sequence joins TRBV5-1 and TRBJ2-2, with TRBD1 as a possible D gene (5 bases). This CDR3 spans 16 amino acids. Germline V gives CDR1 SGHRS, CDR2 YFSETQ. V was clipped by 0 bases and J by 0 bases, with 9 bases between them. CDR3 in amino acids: CASSLGARANTGELFF. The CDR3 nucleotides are TGCGCCAGCAGCTTGGGGGCCAGGGCGAACACCGGGGAGCTGTTTTTT. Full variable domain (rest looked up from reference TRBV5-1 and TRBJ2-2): KAGVTQTPRYLIKTRGQQVTLSCSPISGHRSVSWYQQTPGQGLQFLFEYFSETQRNKGNFPGRFSGRQFSNSRSEMNVSTLELGDSALYLCASSLGARANTGELFFGEGSRLTVL.

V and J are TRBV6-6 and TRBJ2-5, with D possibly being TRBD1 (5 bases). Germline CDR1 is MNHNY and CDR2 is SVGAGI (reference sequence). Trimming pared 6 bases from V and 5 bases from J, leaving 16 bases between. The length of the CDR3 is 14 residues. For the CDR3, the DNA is TGTGCCAGCAGCCGGAGCACATCAGGGGAGACCCAGTACTTC. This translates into CASSRSTSGETQYF.